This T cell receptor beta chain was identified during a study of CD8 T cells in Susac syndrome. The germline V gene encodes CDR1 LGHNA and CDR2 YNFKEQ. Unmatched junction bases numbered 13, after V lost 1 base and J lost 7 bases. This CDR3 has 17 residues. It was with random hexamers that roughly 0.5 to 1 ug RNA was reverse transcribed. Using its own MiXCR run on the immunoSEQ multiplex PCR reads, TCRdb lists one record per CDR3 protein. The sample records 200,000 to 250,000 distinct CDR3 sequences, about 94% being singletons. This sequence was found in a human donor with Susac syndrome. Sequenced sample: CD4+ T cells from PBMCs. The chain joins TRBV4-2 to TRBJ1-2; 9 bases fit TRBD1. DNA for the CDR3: TGTGCCAGCAGCCAAGGGACCCCGGGACAGGGACTGCCTGGCTACACCTTC. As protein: CASSQGTPGQGLPGYTF.